This TCR beta chain was sequenced for a study of cytomegalovirus exposure and HLA in healthy donors. Across the study: Early released data comprised around 80 million unique TCRs from HLA-typed donors. Whole-study findings and limits: A reported reduction in N-insertions relative to the approximately 670-donor mean was seen in an Asian-associated ancestry cluster in a later analysis. A later analysis found TCR association rates differed by HLA locus, highest for DRB1 and lowest for HLA-C.

Both 60 Vbeta primers and 13 Jbeta primers went into the PCR. The table came from immunoSEQ multiplex PCR; TCRdb's copy has only in-frame clones and leaves some out. This sample has about 200,000 clones, with 75% to 85% found just once. The CDR3 is made up of 17 amino acids. V was pared by 5 bases and J by 5 bases, with 13 bases of the junction left unmatched. From germline, CDR1 is SGHDT and CDR2 YYEEEE. This clone was detected only a few times. Its antigen is unidentified. The clonotype comes from a male donor in good health and CMV-seropositive. The sample taken for sequencing was PBMCs. The V gene is TRBV5-6, the J gene TRBJ2-5, with TRBD1 matching over 12 bases. For the CDR3, the DNA is TGTGCCAGCAGATCCGGGACAGGGGGCTTTCTAGGGGAGACCCAGTACTTC. Residues: CASRSGTGGFLGETQYF.